This record looks at one T cell receptor beta chain sequence and its context. Its antigen is currently unknown. These data belong to a study of shared clonotypes between healthy human individuals. Study-wide points: Naive CD4 clonotype sharing across several donors was around 5%.

The repertoire was sequenced with immunoSEQ multiplex PCR; TCRdb's copy has only in-frame clones and lacks some. The sample lists some 1.5 million clones, around 97% occurring once. From CD4+ cells came CD45RA+ naive and CD45RA-negative memory subsets. The CDR3 loop spans 15 amino acids. From germline, CDR1 is MNHEY and CDR2 SMNVEV (reference sequence). J gave up 2 bases and V 5 bases, and 6 bases lay outside the gene matches. The clonotype was recovered from a young man in good health. The specimen sequenced was naive CD4+ T cells sorted from blood. The subset: CD45RA+ positively selected. J is TRBJ1-5 and V is TRBV27, with TRBD1 matching over 7 bases. The CDR3 loop reads CASSPRQGGNQPQHF. DNA of the CDR3: TGTGCCAGCAGTCCACGACAGGGCGGCAATCAGCCCCAGCATTTT.